These T cell receptor beta chains were read from a single sample in a study of CD8+CD57+ T cells in acquired aplastic anemia. Each CDR3 protein is one row after TCRdb ran MiXCR on the reads. The sample has about 200,000 distinct CDR3 sequences; 55% to 65% are singletons. The sequenced sample was sorted CD4+, CD8+, or CD8+CD57+ T cells (not recorded which) from PBMCs. These receptors were collected from a human donor with aplastic anemia. CDR3s include the opening cysteine and the closing phenylalanine or tryptophan. The D gene is left open where the match is weak. Size values are once, few and many counts, or a class for expanded clones, and some rows have none.

V gene: TRBV5-8; J gene: TRBJ1-5; D gene: -; clone size: many; CDR3 DNA: TGTGCCAGCAGCTTACAGGGTTTTAGCAATCAGCCCCAGCATTTT; CDR3 protein: CASSLQGFSNQPQHF
V gene: TRBV15; J gene: TRBJ1-6; D gene: -; clone size: few; CDR3 DNA: TGTGCCACCAGCAGAGATTCGGGGACGAATTCACCCCTCCACTTT; CDR3 protein: CATSRDSGTNSPLHF
V gene: TRBV11-2; J gene: TRBJ2-3; D gene: TRBD2; clone size: once; CDR3 DNA: TGTGCCAGCAGCCCCCTAGTGGCGGGGGAGTACGATGAGCAGTATTTT; CDR3 protein: CASSPLVAGEYDEQYF
V gene: TRBV10-3; J gene: TRBJ1-2; D gene: -; clone size: -; CDR3 DNA: TGTGCCATCAGTGAGAGTTTAGGAGGGGTATATGGCTACACCTTC; CDR3 protein: CAISESLGGVYGYTF
V gene: TRBV7-8; J gene: TRBJ1-4; D gene: TRBD1; clone size: -; CDR3 DNA: TGTGCAACGGGACAGGGCGAAGAAAAACTGTTTTTT; CDR3 protein: CATGQGEEKLFF
V gene: TRBV20-1; J gene: TRBJ2-7; D gene: -; clone size: -; CDR3 DNA: TGCAGTGCTAGAGATCATAAACAGGGTGTTAACGAGCAGTACTTC; CDR3 protein: CSARDHKQGVNEQYF
V gene: TRBV10-3; J gene: TRBJ1-4; D gene: -; clone size: few; CDR3 DNA: TGTGCCATCAGTAGTGGAGGGTCAACTAATGAAAAACTGTTTTTT; CDR3 protein: CAISSGGSTNEKLFF
V gene: TRBV2; J gene: TRBJ1-2; D gene: -; clone size: -; CDR3 DNA: TGTGCCAGCAGCGAAGAGGGTTGGGTTATAGGCTACACCTTC; CDR3 protein: CASSEEGWVIGYTF
V gene: TRBV10-1; J gene: TRBJ2-1; D gene: TRBD2; clone size: many; CDR3 DNA: TGCGCCAGCAGCCGGGACGTACGACTAGCGGGGGGAACCAATGAGCAGTTCTTC; CDR3 protein: CASSRDVRLAGGTNEQFF
V gene: TRBV9; J gene: TRBJ2-7; D gene: -; clone size: -; CDR3 DNA: TGTGCCAGCAGCTTCCTCGGGAACGAAGGGGAGCAGTACTTC; CDR3 protein: CASSFLGNEGEQYF
V gene: TRBV9; J gene: TRBJ1-1; D gene: -; clone size: -; CDR3 DNA: TGCGCCAGCAGCCGACCCGGGGGCAGGGGGAACACTGAAGCTTTCTTT; CDR3 protein: CASSRPGGRGNTEAFF
V gene: TRBV20-1; J gene: TRBJ1-1; D gene: -; clone size: once; CDR3 DNA: TGCAGTGCTATCGTGGCGAACACTGAAGCTTTCTTT; CDR3 protein: CSAIVANTEAFF
V gene: TRBV2; J gene: TRBJ1-6; D gene: -; clone size: -; CDR3 DNA: TGTGCCAGCAGGAGGACAGAGAGCTCCTATAATTCACCCCTCCACTTT; CDR3 protein: CASRRTESSYNSPLHF
V gene: TRBV7-6; J gene: TRBJ2-1; D gene: -; clone size: once; CDR3 DNA: TGTGCCAGCAGCCCCACCGGGGGCGTAGGGTACAATGAGCAGTTCTTC; CDR3 protein: CASSPTGGVGYNEQFF
V gene: TRBV9; J gene: TRBJ1-4; D gene: -; clone size: -; CDR3 DNA: TGTGCCAGCAGCGAGGGGGGCGAAAAACTGTTTTTT; CDR3 protein: CASSEGGEKLFF
V gene: TRBV10-2; J gene: TRBJ2-3; D gene: -; clone size: many; CDR3 DNA: TGCGCCAGCAGTGGGAGTTTTGAAGTTCTCCCGTTAACAGATACGCAGTATTTT; CDR3 protein: CASSGSFEVLPLTDTQYF
V gene: TRBV15; J gene: TRBJ1-5; D gene: TRBD1; clone size: -; CDR3 DNA: TGTGCCACCACCCGGGACAGGGTTAGCAATCAGCCCCAGCATTTT; CDR3 protein: CATTRDRVSNQPQHF
V gene: TRBV12-3/TRBV12-4; J gene: TRBJ1-6; D gene: TRBD1; clone size: -; CDR3 DNA: TGTGCCAGCTCCGCCAGGGGGCGCGTACCCCTCCACTTT; CDR3 protein: CASSARGRVPLHF
V gene: TRBV7-2; J gene: TRBJ2-1; D gene: TRBD2; clone size: -; CDR3 DNA: TGTGCCAGCAGCTTAGGGAGAGGACTAGCGGGCAATGAGCAGTTCTTC; CDR3 protein: CASSLGRGLAGNEQFF
V gene: TRBV2; J gene: TRBJ1-2; D gene: TRBD1; clone size: -; CDR3 DNA: TGTGCCAGCATCAACGACCGGGACAGGAGGCACTATGGCTACACCTTC; CDR3 protein: CASINDRDRRHYGYTF
V gene: TRBV25-1; J gene: TRBJ1-6; D gene: -; clone size: -; CDR3 DNA: TGTGCCAGCAGGACAGCCTATTCACCCCTCCACTTT; CDR3 protein: CASRTAYSPLHF
V gene: TRBV12-3/TRBV12-4; J gene: TRBJ1-4; D gene: -; clone size: -; CDR3 DNA: TGTGCCAGCAGTTTAGGGGGGGAGGCAACTAATGAAAAACTGTTTTTT; CDR3 protein: CASSLGGEATNEKLFF
V gene: TRBV5-1; J gene: TRBJ1-1; D gene: -; clone size: -; CDR3 DNA: TGCGCCAGCAGCTTGGGCGGCAGGTCGAACACTGAAGCTTTCTTT; CDR3 protein: CASSLGGRSNTEAFF
V gene: TRBV10-3; J gene: TRBJ1-4; D gene: -; clone size: few; CDR3 DNA: TGTGCCATCAGCAGCAGGGATGAAAAACTGTTTTTT; CDR3 protein: CAISSRDEKLFF
V gene: TRBV24-1; J gene: TRBJ1-5; D gene: -; clone size: -; CDR3 DNA: TGTGCCACCAGTGAGGCAGGGTATCAGCCCCAGCATTTT; CDR3 protein: CATSEAGYQPQHF
V gene: TRBV2; J gene: TRBJ1-1; D gene: -; clone size: -; CDR3 DNA: TGTGCCAGCAGTGACTCTATATCGAACACTGAAGCTTTCTTT; CDR3 protein: CASSDSISNTEAFF
V gene: TRBV5-8; J gene: TRBJ2-3; D gene: -; clone size: many; CDR3 DNA: TGTGCCAGCAGCTTGGCCGTAGGGGGAAGCACAGATACGCAGTATTTT; CDR3 protein: CASSLAVGGSTDTQYF
V gene: TRBV2; J gene: TRBJ2-2; D gene: TRBD1; clone size: -; CDR3 DNA: TGTGCCAGCAGTGGAGCAGGGGGCGGACGGTACACCGGGGAGCTGTTTTTT; CDR3 protein: CASSGAGGGRYTGELFF
V gene: TRBV7-9; J gene: TRBJ1-6; D gene: -; clone size: -; CDR3 DNA: TGTGCCAGCAGTTTATCGGGGGCTCCTCTGAATTCACCCCTCCACTTT; CDR3 protein: CASSLSGAPLNSPLHF
V gene: TRBV10-3; J gene: TRBJ2-1; D gene: -; clone size: -; CDR3 DNA: TGTGCCATCGGCGGGACCCAGCACAATGAGCAGTTCTTC; CDR3 protein: CAIGGTQHNEQFF
V gene: TRBV7-2; J gene: TRBJ2-5; D gene: -; clone size: -; CDR3 DNA: TGTGCCAGCACCCCCCAGCAGACCCAGTACTTC; CDR3 protein: CASTPQQTQYF
V gene: TRBV9; J gene: TRBJ2-3; D gene: TRBD2; clone size: -; CDR3 DNA: TGTGCCAGCTCAAGCGGGGGGAGCACAGATACGCAGTATTTT; CDR3 protein: CASSSGGSTDTQYF
V gene: TRBV14; J gene: TRBJ2-3; D gene: -; clone size: -; CDR3 DNA: TGTGCCAGCAGGGACGGTTCGGCTAGGATAGATACGCAGTATTTT; CDR3 protein: CASRDGSARIDTQYF
V gene: TRBV25-1; J gene: TRBJ2-1; D gene: -; clone size: -; CDR3 DNA: TGTGCCAGCAGGATTGGGGGCGGATCATACAATGAGCAGTTCTTC; CDR3 protein: CASRIGGGSYNEQFF
V gene: TRBV10-3; J gene: TRBJ2-7; D gene: -; clone size: many; CDR3 DNA: TGTGCCATCAGTGTTTGGCGGGGCCCTTACGAGCAGTACTTC; CDR3 protein: CAISVWRGPYEQYF
V gene: TRBV7-9; J gene: TRBJ2-5; D gene: TRBD1; clone size: -; CDR3 DNA: TGTGCCAGCAGACCGACAGGGGGCTGGGAGACCCAGTACTTC; CDR3 protein: CASRPTGGWETQYF
V gene: TRBV15; J gene: TRBJ1-2; D gene: -; clone size: -; CDR3 DNA: TGTGCCACCAGCAGAGATAGGGTACATGGGGTTGGGACCGCGAGGAACTATGGCTACACCTTC; CDR3 protein: CATSRDRVHGVGTARNYGYTF